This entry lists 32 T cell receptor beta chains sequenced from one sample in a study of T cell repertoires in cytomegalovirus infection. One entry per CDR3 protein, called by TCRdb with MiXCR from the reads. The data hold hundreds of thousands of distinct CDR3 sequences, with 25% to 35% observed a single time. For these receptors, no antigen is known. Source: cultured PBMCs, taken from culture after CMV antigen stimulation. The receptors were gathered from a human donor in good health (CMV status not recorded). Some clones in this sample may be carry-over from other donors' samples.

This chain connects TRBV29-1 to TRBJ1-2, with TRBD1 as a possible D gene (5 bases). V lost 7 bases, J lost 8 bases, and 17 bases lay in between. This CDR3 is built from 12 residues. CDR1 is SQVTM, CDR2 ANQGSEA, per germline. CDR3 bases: TGCAGCGCTGTCAGGGATCTGCACGGCTACACCTTC. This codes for CSAVRDLHGYTF.

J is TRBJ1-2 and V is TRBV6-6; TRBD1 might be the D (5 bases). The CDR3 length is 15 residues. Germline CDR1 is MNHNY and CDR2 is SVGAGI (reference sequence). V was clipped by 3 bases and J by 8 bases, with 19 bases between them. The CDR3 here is CASSYGVSARGGYTF. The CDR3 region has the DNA TGTGCCAGCAGTTATGGTGTGTCAGCGAGGGGAGGCTACACCTTC.

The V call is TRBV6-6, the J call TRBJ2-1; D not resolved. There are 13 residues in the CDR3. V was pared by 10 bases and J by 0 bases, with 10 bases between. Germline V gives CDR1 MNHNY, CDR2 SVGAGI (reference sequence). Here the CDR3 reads CATDRTSYNEQFF. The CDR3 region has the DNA TGTGCCACCGATCGGACCTCCTACAATGAGCAGTTCTTC.

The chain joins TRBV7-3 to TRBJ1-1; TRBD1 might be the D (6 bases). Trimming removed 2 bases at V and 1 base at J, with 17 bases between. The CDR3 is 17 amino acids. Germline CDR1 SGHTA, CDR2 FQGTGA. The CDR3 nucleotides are TGTGCCAGCAGCTTAGGGGGCGGGGGCAGGAAGAACACTGAAGCTTTCTTT. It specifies CASSLGGGGRKNTEAFF.

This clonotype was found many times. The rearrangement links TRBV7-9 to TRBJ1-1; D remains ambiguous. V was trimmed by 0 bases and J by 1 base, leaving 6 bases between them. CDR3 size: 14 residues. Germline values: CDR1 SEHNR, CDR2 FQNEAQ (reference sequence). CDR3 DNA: TGTGCCAGCAGCTTAGCGCGGGGGAACACTGAAGCTTTCTTT. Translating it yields CASSLARGNTEAFF.

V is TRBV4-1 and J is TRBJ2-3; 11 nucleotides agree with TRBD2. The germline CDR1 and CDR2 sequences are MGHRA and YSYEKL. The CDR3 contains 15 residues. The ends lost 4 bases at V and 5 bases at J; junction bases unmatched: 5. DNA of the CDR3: TGCGCCAGCAGCCGCAAGCTAGCGGGAGGAGATACGCAGTATTTT. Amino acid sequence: CASSRKLAGGDTQYF.

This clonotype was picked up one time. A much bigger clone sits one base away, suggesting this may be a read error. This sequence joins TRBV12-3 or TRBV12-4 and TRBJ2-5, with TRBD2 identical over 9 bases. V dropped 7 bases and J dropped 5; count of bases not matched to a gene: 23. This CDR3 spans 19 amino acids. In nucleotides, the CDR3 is TGTGCCAGCACCCTACTCTCTCCCCTCGCGGGAGGGCCGGGGGAGACCCAGTACTTC. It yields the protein CASTLLSPLAGGPGETQYF.

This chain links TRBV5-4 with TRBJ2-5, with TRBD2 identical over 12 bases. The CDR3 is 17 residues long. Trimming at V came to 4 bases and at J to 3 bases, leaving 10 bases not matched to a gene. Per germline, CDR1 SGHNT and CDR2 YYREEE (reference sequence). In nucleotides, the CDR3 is TGTGCCAGCAGCCCCCTAACTCTAGCGGGGGGGAAAGAGACCCAGTACTTC. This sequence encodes CASSPLTLAGGKETQYF.

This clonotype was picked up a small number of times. DNA of the CDR3: TGTGCCAGCAGCACAAACGGGGGCGAGGAAAAACTGTTTTTT. It encodes CASSTNGGEEKLFF. The chain joins TRBV5-8 to TRBJ1-4, with D perhaps TRBD1 (6 bases). Germline values: CDR1 SGHTS, CDR2 YDEGEE. The CDR3 contains 14 residues. V lost 4 bases to trimming and J lost 8 bases, with 15 bases between them.

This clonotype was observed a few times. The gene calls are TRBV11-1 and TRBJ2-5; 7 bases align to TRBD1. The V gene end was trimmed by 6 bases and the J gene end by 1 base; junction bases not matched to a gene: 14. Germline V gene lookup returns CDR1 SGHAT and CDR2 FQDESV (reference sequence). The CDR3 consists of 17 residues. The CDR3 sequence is CASRSPNPAGGQETQYF. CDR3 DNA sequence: TGTGCCAGCAGATCCCCAAATCCCGCAGGGGGCCAAGAGACCCAGTACTTC.

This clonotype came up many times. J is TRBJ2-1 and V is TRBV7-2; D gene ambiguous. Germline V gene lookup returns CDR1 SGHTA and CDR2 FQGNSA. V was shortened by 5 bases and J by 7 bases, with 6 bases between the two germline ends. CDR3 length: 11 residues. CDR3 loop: CASSPSNEQFF. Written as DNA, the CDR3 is TGTGCCAGCAGCCCCTCGAATGAGCAGTTCTTC.

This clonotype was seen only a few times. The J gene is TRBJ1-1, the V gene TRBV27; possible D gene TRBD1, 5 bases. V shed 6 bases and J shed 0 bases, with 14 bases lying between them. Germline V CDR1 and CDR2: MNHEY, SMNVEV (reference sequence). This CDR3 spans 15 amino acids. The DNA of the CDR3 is TGTGCCAGCAGAGACAGCTCTTTCATGAACACTGAAGCTTTCTTT. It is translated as CASRDSSFMNTEAFF.

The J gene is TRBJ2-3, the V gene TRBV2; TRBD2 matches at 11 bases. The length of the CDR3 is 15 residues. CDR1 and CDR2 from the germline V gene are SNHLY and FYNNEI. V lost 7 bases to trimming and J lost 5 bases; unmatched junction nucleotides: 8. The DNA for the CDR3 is TGTGCCAGCAAGCAACCGGGACTAGCGGAAGATACGCAGTATTTT. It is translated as CASKQPGLAEDTQYF.

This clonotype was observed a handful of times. CDR3 sequence reads: CASSRTGSRGTEAFF. The CDR3 coding sequence is TGTGCCAGCAGTCGGACAGGGTCGAGGGGCACTGAAGCTTTCTTT. The rearrangement uses TRBV3-1 and TRBJ1-1, with TRBD1 matching over 8 bases. The J segment lost 4 bases and the V segment lost 6 bases, leaving 10 bases of the junction unmatched. From germline, CDR1 is LGHDT and CDR2 YNNKEL (reference sequence). The CDR3 covers 15 residues.

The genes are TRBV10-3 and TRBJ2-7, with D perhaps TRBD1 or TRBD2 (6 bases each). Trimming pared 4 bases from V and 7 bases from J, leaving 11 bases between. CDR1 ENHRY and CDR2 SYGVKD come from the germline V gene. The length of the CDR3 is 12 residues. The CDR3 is CAISGGAGEQYF. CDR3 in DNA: TGTGCCATCAGTGGGGGGGCGGGGGAGCAGTACTTC.

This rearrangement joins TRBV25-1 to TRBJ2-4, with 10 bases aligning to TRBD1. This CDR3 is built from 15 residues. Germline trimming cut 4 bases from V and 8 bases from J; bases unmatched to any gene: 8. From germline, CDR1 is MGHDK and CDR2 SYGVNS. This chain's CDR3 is CASSARTGGMDIQYF. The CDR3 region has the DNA TGTGCCAGCAGTGCCAGGACAGGGGGGATGGACATTCAGTACTTC.

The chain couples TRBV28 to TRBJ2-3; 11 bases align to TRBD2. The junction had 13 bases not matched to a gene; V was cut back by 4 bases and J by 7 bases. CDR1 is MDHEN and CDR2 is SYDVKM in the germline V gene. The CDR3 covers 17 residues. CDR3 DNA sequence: TGTGCCAGCAGTTCTCCAGATATAGCGGGAGGGCCAAATACGCAGTATTTT. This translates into CASSSPDIAGGPNTQYF.

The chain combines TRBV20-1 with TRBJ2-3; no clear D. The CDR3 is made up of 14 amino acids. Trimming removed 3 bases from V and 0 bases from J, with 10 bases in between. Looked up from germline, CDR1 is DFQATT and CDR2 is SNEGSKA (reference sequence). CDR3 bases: TGCAGTGCTAGTCCACCCTTTAGCACAGATACGCAGTATTTT. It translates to CSASPPFSTDTQYF.

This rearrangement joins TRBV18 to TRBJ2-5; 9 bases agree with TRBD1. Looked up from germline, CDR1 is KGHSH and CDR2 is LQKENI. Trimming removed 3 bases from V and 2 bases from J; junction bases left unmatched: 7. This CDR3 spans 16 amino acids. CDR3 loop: CASSPATGTGQETQYF. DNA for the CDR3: TGTGCCAGCTCACCTGCGACCGGGACAGGGCAAGAGACCCAGTACTTC.

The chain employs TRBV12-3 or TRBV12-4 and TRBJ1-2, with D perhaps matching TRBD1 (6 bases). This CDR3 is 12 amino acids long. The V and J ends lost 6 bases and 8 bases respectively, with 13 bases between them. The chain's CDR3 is CASRRTDGGYTF. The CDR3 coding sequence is TGTGCCAGCAGGAGGACAGACGGGGGCTACACCTTC.

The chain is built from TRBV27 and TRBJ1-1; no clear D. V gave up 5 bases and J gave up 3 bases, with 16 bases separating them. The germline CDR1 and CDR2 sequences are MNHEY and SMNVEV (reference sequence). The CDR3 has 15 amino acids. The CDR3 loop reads CASSPLVLVDTEAFF. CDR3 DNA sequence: TGTGCCAGCAGTCCCCTCGTACTTGTTGACACTGAAGCTTTCTTT.

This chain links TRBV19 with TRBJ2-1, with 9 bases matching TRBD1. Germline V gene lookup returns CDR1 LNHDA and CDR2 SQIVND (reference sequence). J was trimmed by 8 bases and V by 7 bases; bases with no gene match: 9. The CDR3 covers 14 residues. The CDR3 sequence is CASTDRGAGDEQFF. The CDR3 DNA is TGTGCCAGTACAGACAGGGGGGCTGGCGATGAGCAGTTCTTC.

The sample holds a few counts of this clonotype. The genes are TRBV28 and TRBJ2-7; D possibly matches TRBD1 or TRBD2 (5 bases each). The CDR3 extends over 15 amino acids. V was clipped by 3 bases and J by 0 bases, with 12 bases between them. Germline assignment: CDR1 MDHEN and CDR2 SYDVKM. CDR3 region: CASSFSGTASYEQYF. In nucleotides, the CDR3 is TGTGCCAGCAGTTTTTCCGGGACGGCCTCCTACGAGCAGTACTTC.

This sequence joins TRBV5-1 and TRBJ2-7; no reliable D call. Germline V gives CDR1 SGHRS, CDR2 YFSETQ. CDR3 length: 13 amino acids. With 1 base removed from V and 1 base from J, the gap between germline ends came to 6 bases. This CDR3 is CASSLKESYEQYF. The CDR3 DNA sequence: TGCGCCAGCAGCTTGAAGGAGTCCTACGAGCAGTACTTC.

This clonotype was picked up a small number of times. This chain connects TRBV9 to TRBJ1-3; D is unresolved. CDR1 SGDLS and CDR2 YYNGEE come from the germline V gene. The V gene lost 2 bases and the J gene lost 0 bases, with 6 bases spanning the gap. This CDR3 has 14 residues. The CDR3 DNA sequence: TGTGCCAGCAGCGTTCAGGACTCTGGAAACACCATATATTTT. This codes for CASSVQDSGNTIYF.

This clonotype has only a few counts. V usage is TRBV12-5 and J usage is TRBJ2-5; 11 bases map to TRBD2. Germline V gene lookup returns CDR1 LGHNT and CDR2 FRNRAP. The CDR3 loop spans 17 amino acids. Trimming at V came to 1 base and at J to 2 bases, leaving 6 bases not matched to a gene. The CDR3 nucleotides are TGTGCTAGTGGTTTGGGACAGACTAGCGGGGTACAAGAGACCCAGTACTTC. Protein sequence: CASGLGQTSGVQETQYF.

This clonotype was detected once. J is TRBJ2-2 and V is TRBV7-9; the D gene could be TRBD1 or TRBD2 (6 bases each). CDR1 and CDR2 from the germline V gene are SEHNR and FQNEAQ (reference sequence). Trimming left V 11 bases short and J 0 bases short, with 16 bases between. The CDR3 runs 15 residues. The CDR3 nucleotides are TGTGCCTGGAGGGGGTCGAAAACGAACACCGGGGAGCTGTTTTTT. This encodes CAWRGSKTNTGELFF. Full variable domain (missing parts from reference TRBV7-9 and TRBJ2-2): DTGVSQNPRHKITKRGQNVTFRCDPISEHNRLYWYRQTLGQGPEFLTYFQNEAQLEKSRLLSDRFSAERPKGSFSTLEIQRTEQGDSAMYLCAWRGSKTNTGELFFGEGSRLTVL.

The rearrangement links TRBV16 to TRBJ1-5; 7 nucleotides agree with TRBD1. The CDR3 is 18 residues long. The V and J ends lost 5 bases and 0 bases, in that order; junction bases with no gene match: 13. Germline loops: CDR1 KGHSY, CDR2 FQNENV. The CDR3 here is CASSKRPGTVSSNQPQHF. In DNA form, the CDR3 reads TGTGCCAGCAGCAAAAGACCCGGGACAGTTTCTAGCAATCAGCCCCAGCATTTT.

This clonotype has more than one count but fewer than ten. CDR3 amino acids: CASSLNRGPTYNEQFF. As DNA, the CDR3 is TGTGCCAGCAGCTTAAATCGCGGGCCGACCTACAATGAGCAGTTCTTC. The J gene is TRBJ2-1, the V gene TRBV7-3; a weak D match, TRBD2 (5 bases). Trimming stripped 1 base from V and 2 bases from J, with 12 bases between. Germline CDR1 reads SGHTA; CDR2 reads FQGTGA. The CDR3 covers 16 residues.

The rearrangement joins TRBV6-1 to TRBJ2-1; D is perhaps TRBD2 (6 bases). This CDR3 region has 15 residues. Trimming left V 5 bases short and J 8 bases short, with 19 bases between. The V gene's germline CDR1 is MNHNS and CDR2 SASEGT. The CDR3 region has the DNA TGTGCCAGCAGTAGAGGGACTGCGCTCGTGGATGAGCAGTTCTTC. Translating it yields CASSRGTALVDEQFF.

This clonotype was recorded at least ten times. The CDR3 spells CASSPSTGMNTEAFF. DNA of the CDR3: TGTGCCAGCAGCCCCTCTACAGGTATGAACACTGAAGCTTTCTTT. This chain joins TRBV7-2 and TRBJ1-1, with D perhaps TRBD1 (5 bases). Germline V CDR1 and CDR2: SGHTA, FQGNSA. The germline V and J ends were trimmed by 5 bases and 0 bases, with 13 bases remaining between them. The CDR3 consists of 15 residues.

The CDR3 DNA follows: TGTGCCAGCAGTACAGGGGCTCGGGGAAACACCATATATTTT. Its protein is CASSTGARGNTIYF. This rearrangement joins TRBV7-8 to TRBJ1-3; 7 nucleotides line up with TRBD1. CDR1 and CDR2 from the germline V gene are SGHVS and FQNEAQ. Trimming cost V 6 bases and J 4 bases; bases outside gene matches: 6. This CDR3 spans 14 amino acids.